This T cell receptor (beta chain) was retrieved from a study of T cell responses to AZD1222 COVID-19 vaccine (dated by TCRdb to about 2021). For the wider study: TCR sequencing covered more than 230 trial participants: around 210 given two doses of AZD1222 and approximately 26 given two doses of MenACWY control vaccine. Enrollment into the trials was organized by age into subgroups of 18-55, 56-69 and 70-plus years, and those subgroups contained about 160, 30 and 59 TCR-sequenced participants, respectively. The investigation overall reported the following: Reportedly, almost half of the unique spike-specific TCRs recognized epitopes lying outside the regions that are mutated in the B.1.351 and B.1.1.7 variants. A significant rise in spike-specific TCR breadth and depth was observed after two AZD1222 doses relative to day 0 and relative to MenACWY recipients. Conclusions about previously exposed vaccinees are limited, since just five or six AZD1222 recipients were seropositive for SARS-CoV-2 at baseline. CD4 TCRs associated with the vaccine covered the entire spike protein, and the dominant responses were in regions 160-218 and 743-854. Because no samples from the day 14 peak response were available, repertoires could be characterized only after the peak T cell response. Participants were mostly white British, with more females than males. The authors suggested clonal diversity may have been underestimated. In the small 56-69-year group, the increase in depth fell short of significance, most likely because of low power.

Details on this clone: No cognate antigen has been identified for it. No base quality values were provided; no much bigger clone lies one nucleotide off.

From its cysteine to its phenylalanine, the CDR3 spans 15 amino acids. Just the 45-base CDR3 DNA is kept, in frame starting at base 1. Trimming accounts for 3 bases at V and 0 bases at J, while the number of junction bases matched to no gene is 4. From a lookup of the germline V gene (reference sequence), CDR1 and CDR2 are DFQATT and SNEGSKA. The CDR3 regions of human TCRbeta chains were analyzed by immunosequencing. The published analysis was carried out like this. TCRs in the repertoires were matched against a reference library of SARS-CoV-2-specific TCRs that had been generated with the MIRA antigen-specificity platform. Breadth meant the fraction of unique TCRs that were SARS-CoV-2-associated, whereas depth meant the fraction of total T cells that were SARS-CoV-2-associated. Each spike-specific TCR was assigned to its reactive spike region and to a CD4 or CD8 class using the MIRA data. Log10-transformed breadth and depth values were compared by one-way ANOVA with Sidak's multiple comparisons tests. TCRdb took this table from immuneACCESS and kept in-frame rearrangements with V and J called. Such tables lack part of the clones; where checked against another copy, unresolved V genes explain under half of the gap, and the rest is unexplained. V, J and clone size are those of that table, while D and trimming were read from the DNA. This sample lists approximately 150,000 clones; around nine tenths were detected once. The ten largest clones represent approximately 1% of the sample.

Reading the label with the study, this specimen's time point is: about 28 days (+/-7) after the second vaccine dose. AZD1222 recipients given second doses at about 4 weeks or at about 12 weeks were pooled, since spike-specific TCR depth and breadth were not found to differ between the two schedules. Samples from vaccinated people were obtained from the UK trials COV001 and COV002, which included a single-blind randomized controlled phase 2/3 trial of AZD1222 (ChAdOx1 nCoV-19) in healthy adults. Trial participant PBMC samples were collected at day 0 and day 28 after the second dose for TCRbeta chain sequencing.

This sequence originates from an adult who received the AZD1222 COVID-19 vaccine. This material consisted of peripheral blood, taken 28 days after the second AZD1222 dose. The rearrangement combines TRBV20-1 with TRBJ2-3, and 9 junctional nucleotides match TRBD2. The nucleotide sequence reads TGCAGTGCTAGTTCGAGCGGGGGGAGCACAGATACGCAGTATTTT. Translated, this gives CSASSSGGSTDTQYF.